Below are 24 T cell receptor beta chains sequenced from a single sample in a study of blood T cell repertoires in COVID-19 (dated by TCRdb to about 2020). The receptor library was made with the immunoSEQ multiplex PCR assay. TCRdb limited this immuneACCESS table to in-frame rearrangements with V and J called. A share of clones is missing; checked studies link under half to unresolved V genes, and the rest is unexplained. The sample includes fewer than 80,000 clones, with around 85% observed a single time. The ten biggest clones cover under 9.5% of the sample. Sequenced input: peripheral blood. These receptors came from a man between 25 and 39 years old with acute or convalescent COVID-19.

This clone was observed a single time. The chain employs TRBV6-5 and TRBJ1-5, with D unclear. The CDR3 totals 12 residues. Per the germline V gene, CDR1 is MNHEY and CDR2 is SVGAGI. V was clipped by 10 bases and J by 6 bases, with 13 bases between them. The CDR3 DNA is TGTGCCACAAGACAAGCGGGTCAGCCCCAGCATTTT. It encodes CATRQAGQPQHF.

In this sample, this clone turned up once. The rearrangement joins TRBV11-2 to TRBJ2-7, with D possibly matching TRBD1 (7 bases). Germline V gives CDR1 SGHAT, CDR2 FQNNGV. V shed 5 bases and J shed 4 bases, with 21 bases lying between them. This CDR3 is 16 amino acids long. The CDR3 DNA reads TGTGCCAGCAGCGAAGGGGCCAGGGGGACTTCTTACGAGCAGTACTTC. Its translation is CASSEGARGTSYEQYF.

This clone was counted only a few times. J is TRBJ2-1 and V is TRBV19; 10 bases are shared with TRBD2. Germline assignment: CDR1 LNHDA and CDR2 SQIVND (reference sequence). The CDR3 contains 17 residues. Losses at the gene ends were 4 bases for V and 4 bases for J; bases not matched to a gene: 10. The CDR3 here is CASSKGAGGAIYNEQFF. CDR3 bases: TGTGCCAGTAGTAAGGGAGCGGGGGGGGCAATATACAATGAGCAGTTCTTC.

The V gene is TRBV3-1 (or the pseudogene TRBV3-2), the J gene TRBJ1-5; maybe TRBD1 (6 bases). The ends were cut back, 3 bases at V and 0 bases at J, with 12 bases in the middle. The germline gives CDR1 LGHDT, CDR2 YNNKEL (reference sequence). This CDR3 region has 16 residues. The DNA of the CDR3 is TGTGCCAGCAGCCAGGGGGCCGCACTTAGCAATCAGCCCCAGCATTTT. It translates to CASSQGAALSNQPQHF.

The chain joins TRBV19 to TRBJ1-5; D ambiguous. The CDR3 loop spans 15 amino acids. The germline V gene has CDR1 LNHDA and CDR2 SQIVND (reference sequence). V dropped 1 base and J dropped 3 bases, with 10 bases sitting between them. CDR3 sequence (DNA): TGTGCCAGTAGTATAGGAGGGCAATACAATCAGCCCCAGCATTTT. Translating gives CASSIGGQYNQPQHF. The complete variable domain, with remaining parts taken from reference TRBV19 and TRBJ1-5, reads DGGITQSPKYLFRKEGQNVTLSCEQNLNHDAMYWYRQDPGQGLRLIYYSQIVNDFQKGDIAEGYSVSREKKESFPLTVTSAQKNPTAFYLCASSIGGQYNQPQHFGDGTRLSIL.

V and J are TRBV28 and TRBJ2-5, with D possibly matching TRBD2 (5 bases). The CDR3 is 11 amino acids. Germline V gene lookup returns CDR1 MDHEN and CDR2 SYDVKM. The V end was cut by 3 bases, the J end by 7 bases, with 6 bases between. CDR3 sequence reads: CASSFGGTQYF. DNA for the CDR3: TGTGCCAGCAGTTTTGGAGGGACCCAGTACTTC.

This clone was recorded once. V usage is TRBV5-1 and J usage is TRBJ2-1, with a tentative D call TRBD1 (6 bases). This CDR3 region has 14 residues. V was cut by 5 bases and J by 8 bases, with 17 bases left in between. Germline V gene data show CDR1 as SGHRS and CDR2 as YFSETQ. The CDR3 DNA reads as TGCGCCAGCAGTCCGGGACAACGTTTTTATGAGCAGTTCTTC. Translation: CASSPGQRFYEQFF.

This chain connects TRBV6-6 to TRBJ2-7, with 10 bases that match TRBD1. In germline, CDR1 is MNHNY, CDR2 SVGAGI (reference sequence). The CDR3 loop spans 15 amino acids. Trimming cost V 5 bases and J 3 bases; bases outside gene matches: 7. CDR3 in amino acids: CASSRDRGQYYEQYF. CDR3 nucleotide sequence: TGTGCCAGCAGTAGGGACAGGGGCCAATACTACGAGCAGTACTTC.

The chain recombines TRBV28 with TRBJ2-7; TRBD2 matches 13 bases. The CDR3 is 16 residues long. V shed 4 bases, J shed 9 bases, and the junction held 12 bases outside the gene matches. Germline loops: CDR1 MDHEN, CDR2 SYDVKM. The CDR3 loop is CASSSIGLAGDVGQYF. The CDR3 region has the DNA TGTGCCAGCAGTTCCATCGGACTAGCGGGAGATGTGGGGCAGTACTTC.

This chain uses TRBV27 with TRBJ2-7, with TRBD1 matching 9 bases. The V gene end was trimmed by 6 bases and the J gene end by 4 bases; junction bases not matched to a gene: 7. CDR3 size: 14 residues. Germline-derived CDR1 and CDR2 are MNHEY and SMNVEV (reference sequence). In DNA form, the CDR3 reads TGTGCCAGCAGAGACCCGGGACAGGGTTACGAGCAGTACTTC. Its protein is CASRDPGQGYEQYF.

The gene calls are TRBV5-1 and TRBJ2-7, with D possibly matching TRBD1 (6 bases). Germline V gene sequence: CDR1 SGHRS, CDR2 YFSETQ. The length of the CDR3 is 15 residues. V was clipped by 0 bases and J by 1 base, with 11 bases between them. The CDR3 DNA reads TGCGCCAGCAGCTTGGCCCCCGGGACATCCTACGAGCAGTACTTC. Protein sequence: CASSLAPGTSYEQYF.

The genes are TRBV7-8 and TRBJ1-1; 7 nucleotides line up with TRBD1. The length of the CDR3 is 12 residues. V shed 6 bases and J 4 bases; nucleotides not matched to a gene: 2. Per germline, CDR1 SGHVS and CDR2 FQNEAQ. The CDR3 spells CASSRQGTEAFF. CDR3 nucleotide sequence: TGTGCCAGCAGTCGACAGGGCACTGAAGCTTTCTTT. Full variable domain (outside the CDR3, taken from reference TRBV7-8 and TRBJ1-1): GAGVSQSPRYKVAKRGQDVALRCDPISGHVSLFWYQQALGQGPEFLTYFQNEAQLDKSGLPSDRFFAERPEGSVSTLKIQRTQQEDSAVYLCASSRQGTEAFFGQGTRLTVV.

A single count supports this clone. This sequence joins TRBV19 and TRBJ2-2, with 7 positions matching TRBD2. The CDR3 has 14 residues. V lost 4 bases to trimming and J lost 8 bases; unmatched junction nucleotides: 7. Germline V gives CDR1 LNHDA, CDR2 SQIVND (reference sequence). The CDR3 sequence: CASSTWGGKGELFF. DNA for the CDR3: TGTGCCAGTAGTACCTGGGGAGGGAAAGGGGAGCTGTTTTTT.

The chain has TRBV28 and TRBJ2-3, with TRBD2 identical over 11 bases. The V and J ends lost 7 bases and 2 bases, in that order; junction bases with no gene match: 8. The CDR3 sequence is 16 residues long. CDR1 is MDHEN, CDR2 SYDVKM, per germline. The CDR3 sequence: CASIGASGRHTDTQYF. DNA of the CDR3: TGTGCCAGCATTGGGGCTAGCGGGAGGCACACAGATACGCAGTATTTT.

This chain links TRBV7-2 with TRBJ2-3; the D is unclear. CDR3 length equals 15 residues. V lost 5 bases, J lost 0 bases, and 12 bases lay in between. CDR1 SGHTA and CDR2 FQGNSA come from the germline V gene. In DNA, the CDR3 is TGTGCCAGCAGCCCTATTAAGCCTAGCACAGATACGCAGTATTTT. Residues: CASSPIKPSTDTQYF.

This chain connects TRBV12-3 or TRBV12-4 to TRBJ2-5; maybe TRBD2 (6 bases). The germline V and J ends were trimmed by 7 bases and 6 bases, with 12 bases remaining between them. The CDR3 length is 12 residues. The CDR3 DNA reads TGTGCCAGCACAAGGGACTTCCAGACCCAGTACTTC. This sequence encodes CASTRDFQTQYF.

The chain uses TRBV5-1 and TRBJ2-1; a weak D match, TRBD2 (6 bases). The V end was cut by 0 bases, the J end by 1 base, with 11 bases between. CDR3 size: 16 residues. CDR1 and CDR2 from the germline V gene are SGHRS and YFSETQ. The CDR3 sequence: CASSLGGGISYNEQFF. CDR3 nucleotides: TGCGCCAGCAGCTTGGGGGGCGGGATATCCTACAATGAGCAGTTCTTC.

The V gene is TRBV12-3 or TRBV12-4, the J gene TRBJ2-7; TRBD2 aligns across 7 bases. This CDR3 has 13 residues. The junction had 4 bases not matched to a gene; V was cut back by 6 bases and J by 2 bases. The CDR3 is CASSTGLPYEQYF. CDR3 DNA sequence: TGTGCCAGCAGCACGGGACTACCCTACGAGCAGTACTTC.

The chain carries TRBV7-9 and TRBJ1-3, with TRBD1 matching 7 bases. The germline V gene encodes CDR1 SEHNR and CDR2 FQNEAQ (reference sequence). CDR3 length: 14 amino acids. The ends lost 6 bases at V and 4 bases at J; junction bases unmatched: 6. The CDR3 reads CASSSMGQGNTIYF. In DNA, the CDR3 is TGTGCCAGCAGTTCCATGGGACAGGGAAACACCATATATTTT.

CDR3 sequence reads: CASRPTTSGNGELFF. CDR3 sequence (DNA): TGTGCCAGCAGGCCAACGACTAGCGGGAACGGGGAGCTGTTTTTT. The chain couples TRBV6-5 to TRBJ2-2; 11 bases map to TRBD2. V gave up 6 bases and J gave up 7 bases; unmatched junction bases: 7. CDR1 is MNHEY and CDR2 is SVGAGI in the germline V gene. This CDR3 has 15 residues.

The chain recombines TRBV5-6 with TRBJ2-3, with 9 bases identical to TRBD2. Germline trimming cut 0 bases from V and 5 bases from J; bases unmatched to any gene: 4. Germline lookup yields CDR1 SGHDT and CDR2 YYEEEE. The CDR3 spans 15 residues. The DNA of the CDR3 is TGTGCCAGCAGCTTGGGCGGGAGGGCGTTAGATACGCAGTATTTT. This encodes CASSLGGRALDTQYF.

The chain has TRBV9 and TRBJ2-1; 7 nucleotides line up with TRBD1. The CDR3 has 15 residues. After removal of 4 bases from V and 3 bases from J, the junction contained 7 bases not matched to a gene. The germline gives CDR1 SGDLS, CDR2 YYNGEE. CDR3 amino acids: CASSPTGTFYNEQFF. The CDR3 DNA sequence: TGTGCCAGCAGCCCGACAGGGACATTCTACAATGAGCAGTTCTTC.

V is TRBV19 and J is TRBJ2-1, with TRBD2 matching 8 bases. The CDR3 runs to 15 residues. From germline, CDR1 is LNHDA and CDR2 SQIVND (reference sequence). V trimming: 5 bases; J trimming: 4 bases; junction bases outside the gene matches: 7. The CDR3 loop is CASSAGGLGYNEQFF. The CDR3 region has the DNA TGTGCCAGTAGTGCGGGGGGTTTGGGATACAATGAGCAGTTCTTC. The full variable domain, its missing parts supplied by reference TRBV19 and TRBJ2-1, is DGGITQSPKYLFRKEGQNVTLSCEQNLNHDAMYWYRQDPGQGLRLIYYSQIVNDFQKGDIAEGYSVSREKKESFPLTVTSAQKNPTAFYLCASSAGGLGYNEQFFGPGTRLTVL.

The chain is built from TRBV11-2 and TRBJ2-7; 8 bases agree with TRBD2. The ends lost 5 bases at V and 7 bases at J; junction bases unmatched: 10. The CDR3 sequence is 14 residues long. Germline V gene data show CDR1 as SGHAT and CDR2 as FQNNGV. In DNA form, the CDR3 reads TGTGCCAGCAGCCCGATAGCGGGGAAAAGGGAGCAGTACTTC. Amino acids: CASSPIAGKREQYF.